One sample yielded the 23 T cell receptor beta chains listed below, sequenced in a study of blood T cell repertoires in COVID-19. Using immunoSEQ multiplex PCR, the repertoire was profiled, and TCRdb retains in-frame clones only, with some absent. The profile shows approximately 110,000 clones, around 86% of them singletons. The sequenced sample was peripheral blood. Every receptor here comes from a man over 45 with acute or convalescent COVID-19.

J is TRBJ1-2 and V is TRBV27; D unresolved. Germline-derived CDR1 and CDR2 are MNHEY and SMNVEV (reference sequence). CDR3 length: 13 amino acids. Trimming took off 3 bases at V and 4 bases at J, with 9 bases between the two ends. CDR3 residues: CASSFRDFYGYTF. The CDR3, as DNA: TGTGCCAGCAGTTTTCGGGATTTCTATGGCTACACCTTC.

This chain links TRBV2 with TRBJ2-7; 9 bases fit TRBD1. The CDR3 loop spans 16 amino acids. J was trimmed by 0 bases and V by 0 bases; bases with no gene match: 3. Looked up from germline, CDR1 is SNHLY and CDR2 is FYNNEI. This CDR3 is CASSEAGTGSSYEQYF. In DNA form, the CDR3 reads TGTGCCAGCAGTGAAGCAGGGACAGGGAGCTCCTACGAGCAGTACTTC.

This clone is a singleton in its sample. The gene calls are TRBV19 and TRBJ2-3; D is unresolved. There are 15 residues in the CDR3. Germline CDR1 is LNHDA and CDR2 is SQIVND (reference sequence). The V end lost 6 bases, the J end lost 0 bases, and 13 bases lay between the germline ends. The CDR3 region has the DNA TGTGCCAGTAGACGGAATGCCGGGAGCACAGATACGCAGTATTTT. It translates to CASRRNAGSTDTQYF.

This clone was seen only once. The chain is built from TRBV19 and TRBJ2-2; the D gene is possibly TRBD1 (5 bases). V lost 2 bases, J lost 3 bases, and 10 bases lay in between. The germline V gene has CDR1 LNHDA and CDR2 SQIVND (reference sequence). CDR3 length: 15 amino acids. DNA for the CDR3: TGTGCCAGTAGTATACAGGGTATGGACACCGGGGAGCTGTTTTTT. Residues: CASSIQGMDTGELFF. Combining the CDR3 with reference TRBV19 and TRBJ2-2 gives the whole variable domain DGGITQSPKYLFRKEGQNVTLSCEQNLNHDAMYWYRQDPGQGLRLIYYSQIVNDFQKGDIAEGYSVSREKKESFPLTVTSAQKNPTAFYLCASSIQGMDTGELFFGEGSRLTVL.

The V gene is TRBV3-1 (or the pseudogene TRBV3-2), the J gene TRBJ1-2, with TRBD1 as a possible D gene (6 bases). V gave up 4 bases and J gave up 6 bases, with 21 bases separating them. The germline V gene has CDR1 LGHDT and CDR2 YNNKEL (reference sequence). This CDR3 contains 16 residues. The CDR3 nucleotides read TGTGCCAGCAGCCCGCAGGGGACCATCACGACAGATGGCTACACCTTC. Residues: CASSPQGTITTDGYTF.

The rearrangement joins TRBV7-9 to TRBJ2-2; D gene ambiguous. The CDR3 has 15 residues. Trimming removed 4 bases from V and 5 bases from J, with 14 bases in between. Germline-derived CDR1 and CDR2 are SEHNR and FQNEAQ (reference sequence). CDR3 coding DNA: TGTGCCAGCAGCTCTCCCTCTCTCGGGACCGGGGAGCTGTTTTTT. As protein: CASSSPSLGTGELFF.

This clone has just one count. The chain carries TRBV30 and TRBJ2-1; D call uncertain. This CDR3 contains 13 residues. Looked up from germline, CDR1 is GTSNPN and CDR2 is SVGIG (reference sequence). V lost 4 bases and J lost 3, with 10 bases in between. The CDR3 bases are TGTGCCTGGAACATAAGATACTACAATGAGCAGTTCTTC. Its protein product is CAWNIRYYNEQFF.

The chain joins TRBV7-8 to TRBJ2-2, with D possibly being TRBD2 (6 bases). The germline V gene has CDR1 SGHVS and CDR2 FQNEAQ. Trimming pared 2 bases from V and 5 bases from J, leaving 12 bases between. The CDR3 runs to 15 residues. CDR3 DNA sequence: TGTGCCAGCAGCTTAATACGGGGGAGGACCGGGGAGCTGTTTTTT. Amino acids: CASSLIRGRTGELFF.

V usage is TRBV5-1 and J usage is TRBJ2-2; 8 positions match TRBD2. This CDR3 comprises 17 residues. Trimming at V came to 1 base and at J to 3 bases, leaving 8 bases not matched to a gene. Germline CDR1 reads SGHRS; CDR2 reads YFSETQ. The CDR3 loop reads CASSLRSSGSYTGELFF. The CDR3 nucleotides are TGCGCCAGCAGCTTGCGTTCTAGCGGGTCATACACCGGGGAGCTGTTTTTT.

The rearrangement joins TRBV10-3 to TRBJ2-6; 9 bases agree with TRBD1. CDR3 length equals 21 residues. Losses at the gene ends were 0 bases for V and 0 bases for J; bases not matched to a gene: 12. CDR1 is ENHRY, CDR2 SYGVKD, per germline. The CDR3 DNA is TGTGCCATCAGTGAGTCGGCGTCCACAGGGGGCTTAGGCTCTGGGGCCAACGTCCTGACTTTC. Protein product: CAISESASTGGLGSGANVLTF.

The CDR3 reads CASSQDYVRFSVGNTIYF. The CDR3 DNA follows: TGCGCCAGCAGCCAAGACTACGTGAGGTTCTCCGTTGGAAACACCATATATTTT. The chain combines TRBV4-1 with TRBJ1-3; no clear D gene. CDR1 MGHRA and CDR2 YSYEKL come from the germline V gene. Deletions cut 0 bases from V and 3 bases from J, with 18 bases between. The CDR3 has 18 residues.

With respect to this clone: The junction departs from the called germline gene at one end, perhaps through a read error. The chain recombines TRBV9 with TRBJ1-3, with 9 bases that match TRBD1. Germline V gives CDR1 SGDLS, CDR2 YYNGEE. The CDR3 consists of 17 residues. In nucleotides, the CDR3 is TGTGCCGGCAGCGTAGAGGGACAGGGTGCAACTGGAAACACCATATATTTT. Protein: CAGSVEGQGATGNTIYF.

The chain is built from TRBV24-1 and TRBJ2-1, with 8 bases identical to TRBD1. CDR1 is KGHDR and CDR2 is SFDVKD in the germline V gene. This CDR3 has 16 residues. J gave up 1 base and V 4 bases, and 5 bases lay outside the gene matches. The CDR3 reads CATSELTGVSYNEQFF. The CDR3 nucleotides are TGTGCCACCAGTGAGCTGACAGGGGTGTCCTACAATGAGCAGTTCTTC.

The J gene is TRBJ2-2, the V gene TRBV6-1; D gene uncertain. V lost 2 bases, J lost 7 bases, and 8 bases lay in between. The CDR3 covers 13 residues. Per the germline V gene, CDR1 is MNHNS and CDR2 is SASEGT. The chain's CDR3 is CASSEIGGGELFF. The CDR3 DNA sequence: TGTGCCAGCAGTGAAATCGGTGGCGGGGAGCTGTTTTTT.

The chain employs TRBV2 and TRBJ2-7, with D maybe TRBD2 (5 bases). V was shortened by 6 bases and J by 2 bases, with 14 bases between the two germline ends. The germline V gene has CDR1 SNHLY and CDR2 FYNNEI. The CDR3 extends over 14 amino acids. CDR3 nucleotides: TGTGCCAGCAGCCCCCGGGATATTACCTACGAGCAGTACTTC. This translates into CASSPRDITYEQYF.

The chain couples TRBV7-9 to TRBJ2-3; 9 bases align to TRBD2. The CDR3 has 16 residues. Germline trimming cut 5 bases from V and 5 bases from J; bases unmatched to any gene: 11. Germline V gene data show CDR1 as SEHNR and CDR2 as FQNEAQ (reference sequence). In nucleotides, the CDR3 is TGTGCCAGCAGCCTACCCAATAGCGGGAGCCAAGATACGCAGTATTTT. It encodes CASSLPNSGSQDTQYF.

The V gene is TRBV18, the J gene TRBJ2-5; D is possibly TRBD1 (7 bases). The CDR3 is 17 residues long. The germline V gene has CDR1 KGHSH and CDR2 LQKENI. V shed 2 bases and J shed 4 bases, with 20 bases lying between them. CDR3 sequence reads: CASSPRGGQEGRETQYF. CDR3 coding DNA: TGTGCCAGCTCACCAAGGGGAGGACAGGAGGGAAGAGAGACCCAGTACTTC.

The rearrangement uses TRBV11-2 and TRBJ2-7; the D is unclear. Germline V lookup: CDR1 SGHAT, CDR2 FQNNGV. V lost 8 bases and J lost 3, with 14 bases in between. CDR3 size: 13 residues. CDR3 nucleotide sequence: TGTGCCAGCCGGCTCCCTCGGAGCTACGAGCAGTACTTC. Protein sequence: CASRLPRSYEQYF. The variable domain in full, completed from reference TRBV11-2 and TRBJ2-7, reads EAGVAQSPRYKIIEKRQSVAFWCNPISGHATLYWYQQILGQGPKLLIQFQNNGVVDDSQLPKDRFSAERLKGVDSTLKIQPAKLEDSAVYLCASRLPRSYEQYFGPGTRLTVT.

CDR3 sequence reads: CASSLEGHGFSYEQYF. The CDR3 nucleotides are TGCGCCAGCAGCTTGGAGGGACACGGGTTCTCCTACGAGCAGTACTTC. The rearrangement uses TRBV5-1 and TRBJ2-7, with D tentatively TRBD1 (6 bases). Germline V CDR1 and CDR2: SGHRS, YFSETQ. The ends were cut back, 0 bases at V and 0 bases at J, with 13 bases in the middle. This CDR3 is built from 16 residues.

The chain couples TRBV5-1 to TRBJ1-2; D gene ambiguous. The CDR3 contains 13 residues. Trimming pared 2 bases from V and 4 bases from J, leaving 9 bases between. Germline CDR1 is SGHRS and CDR2 is YFSETQ. CDR3 loop: CASSFAETYGYTF. In nucleotides, the CDR3 is TGCGCCAGCAGCTTTGCGGAGACCTATGGCTACACCTTC.

The chain links TRBV6-5 to TRBJ2-1, with a possible D match to TRBD2 (7 bases). Germline V gives CDR1 MNHEY, CDR2 SVGAGI. Trimming shortened V by 3 bases and J by 7 bases, and 16 bases separated the two germline ends. The CDR3 has 15 amino acids. CDR3 bases: TGTGCCAGCAGTTATGGAGGGGGGGGAGTTAATGAGCAGTTCTTC. Encoded protein: CASSYGGGGVNEQFF.

The chain links TRBV6-5 to TRBJ2-2; perhaps TRBD2 as D (6 bases). V lost 0 bases to trimming and J lost 8 bases, with 16 bases between them. Germline CDR1 reads MNHEY; CDR2 reads SVGAGI. CDR3 size: 16 residues. DNA for the CDR3: TGTGCCAGCAGTTACTCGAATGTGCGCGGGAAAGGGGAGCTGTTTTTT. Protein sequence: CASSYSNVRGKGELFF.

V gene TRBV3-1 (or the pseudogene TRBV3-2) combines with J gene TRBJ1-2, with TRBD1 as a possible D gene (6 bases). Germline V lookup: CDR1 LGHDT, CDR2 YNNKEL (reference sequence). Trimming cost V 4 bases and J 4 bases, with 13 bases left between them. CDR3 length: 14 amino acids. The CDR3 loop reads CASSPGDGTYGYTF. CDR3 sequence (DNA): TGTGCCAGCAGCCCAGGGGACGGGACCTATGGCTACACCTTC.